This section outlines one T cell receptor beta chain sequence together with its context. What it binds is not known. The data belong to a study of lymphopenia after photon versus proton radiotherapy. General observations from the study: After the lymphocyte nadir, photon-treated repertoires showed oligoclonal expansion, especially of CD8+ Temra cells.

Deletions cut 1 base from V and 4 bases from J, with 13 bases between. CDR1 is SGHKS, CDR2 YYEKEE, per germline (reference sequence). The CDR3 has 15 residues. Generated by immunoSEQ multiplex PCR, the TCRdb table keeps only in-frame clones and is missing some. The table includes approximately 50,000 clones, 83% detected once. The TCR comes from a man in his fifties with gastric cancer. The chain is built from TRBV5-5 and TRBJ2-3, with a weak D call TRBD2 (5 bases). The source was peripheral blood, collected from a patient treated with photon-based radiotherapy. CDR3 loop: CASSLWVRGADTQYF. DNA of the CDR3: TGTGCCAGCAGCTTGTGGGTACGGGGAGCAGATACGCAGTATTTT.